This section outlines one T cell receptor beta chain sequence together with its context. The data were obtained in a study of blood T cell repertoires in COVID-19. Looking at the study overall: Acute and convalescent COVID-19 specimens originated in the United States, Italy and Spain. Sample material is recorded as cDNA or gDNA derived from T cells, B-cell-depleted T cells, or PBMCs.

The germline V gene has CDR1 MGHRA and CDR2 YSYEKL. Trimming removed 0 bases at V and 0 bases at J, with 14 bases between. The CDR3 runs to 17 residues. Original handling: Reference gene primer amplification gave nucleated cell count estimates. Produced via immunoSEQ multiplex PCR; TCRdb's table is partial and in-frame only. V and J calls and clone size are as listed in that table; D and trimming were resolved from the DNA. Here the sample spans some 38,000 clones, 70% to 90% being singletons. The chain recombines TRBV4-1 with TRBJ1-1, with D perhaps TRBD1 (6 bases). Sequenced material: peripheral blood. The source of this sequence is a man in his forties or fifties with active COVID-19. The DNA for the CDR3 is TGCGCCAGCAGCCAAGATTCGCAGGGGCTCATGAACACTGAAGCTTTCTTT. This codes for CASSQDSQGLMNTEAFF.